Only a few counts were recorded for the clone carrying this T cell receptor beta chain. Its antigen is not known. The data stem from a study of T-cell memory formation after mild COVID-19. Study-level information: TCR clusters were mostly donor specific. The study's findings and limits: Chiefly within CM and EM were the contracting CD4+ clones; CD8+ ones were within EMRA.

Using its own MiXCR run on the 5' RACE reads, TCRdb lists one record per CDR3 protein. Of 100,000 to 150,000 distinct CDR3 sequences listed, roughly 6.2% are singletons. The CDR3 loop spans 15 amino acids. Germline CDR1 LGHDT, CDR2 YNNKEL (reference sequence). The J segment lost 6 bases and the V segment lost 3 bases, leaving 5 bases of the junction unmatched. This receptor was obtained from an adult woman who had mild COVID-19 (a few samples of this study predate the infection). Cell type and time point are not known. Sequencing input: PBMCs or a T cell subset sorted from them (not recorded which). The genes are TRBV3-1 and TRBJ2-7, with 13 nucleotides matching TRBD2. For the CDR3, the DNA is TGTGCCAGCAGCCAGGGACTAGCGGGACCGGCCGAGCAGTACTTC. Translated, it gives CASSQGLAGPAEQYF.